Described below is a single TCR beta chain sequence and its context. Its antigen is unknown. PCR amplification relied on 60 Vbeta primers (plus 13 Jbeta primers). The method was immunoSEQ multiplex PCR; TCRdb's version includes in-frame clones alone and lacks a portion of them. Here the sample spans about 160,000 clones, 65% to 80% being singletons. The data belong to a study of cytomegalovirus exposure and HLA in healthy donors. Broader study findings: A few of the chains that were CMV-associated were confirmed in vitro to be specific for CMV antigens.

There are 16 residues in the CDR3. V was pared by 8 bases and J by 4 bases, with 14 bases of the junction left unmatched. Germline V gene data show CDR1 as MDHEN and CDR2 as SYDVKM. The sample consisted of PBMCs. The rearrangement uses TRBV28 and TRBJ1-1; 9 bases align to TRBD1. The source is a woman aged 35 to 49 in good health and CMV-seropositive. The CDR3 DNA follows: TGTGCCAGCGGGGGACAGGGCCCGGCGACCGCCACTGAAGCTTTCTTT. It yields the protein CASGGQGPATATEAFF.